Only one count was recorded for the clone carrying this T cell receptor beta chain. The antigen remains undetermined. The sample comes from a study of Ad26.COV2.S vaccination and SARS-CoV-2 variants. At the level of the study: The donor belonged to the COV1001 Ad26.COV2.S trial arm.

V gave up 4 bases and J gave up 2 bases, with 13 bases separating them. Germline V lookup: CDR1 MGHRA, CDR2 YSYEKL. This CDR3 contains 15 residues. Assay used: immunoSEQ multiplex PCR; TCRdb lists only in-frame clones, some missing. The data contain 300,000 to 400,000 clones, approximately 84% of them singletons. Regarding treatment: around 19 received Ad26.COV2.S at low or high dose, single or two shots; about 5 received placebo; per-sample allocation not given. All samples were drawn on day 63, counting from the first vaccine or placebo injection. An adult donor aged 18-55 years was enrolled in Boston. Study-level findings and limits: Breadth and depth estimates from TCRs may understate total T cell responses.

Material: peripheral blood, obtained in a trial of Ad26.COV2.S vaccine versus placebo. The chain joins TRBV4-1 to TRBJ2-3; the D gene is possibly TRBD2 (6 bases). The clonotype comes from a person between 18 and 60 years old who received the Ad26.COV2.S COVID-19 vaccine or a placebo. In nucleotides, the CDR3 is TGCGCCAGCAGCCCTCAACGCGGGGCCACAGATACGCAGTATTTT. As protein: CASSPQRGATDTQYF.